The entry that follows covers one T cell receptor beta chain sequence. Its antigen is not known. The junction departs from germline at one end; a sequencing error may be responsible. The sample belongs to a study of blood T cells in healthy people across ages. Study-wide results and caveats: Donor CMV infection status was unknown, possibly confounding age-related changes in expanded clonotypes.

Peripheral blood from each donor was collected in a volume of about 10 milliliters. Through a sample-barcoded 5' primer and a J-beta primer mix, a second PCR was run for roughly 6 to 12 cycles. Individual samples furnished no less than 2.5 million CDR3-containing paired-end reads apiece. TCRdb reprocessed the 5' RACE reads with MiXCR, giving one entry per CDR3 protein. The sample consists of around 1,600,000 distinct CDR3 sequences, about 42% of them appearing once. The CDR3 extends over 16 amino acids. CDR1 is SNHLY and CDR2 is FYNNEI in the germline V gene. The receptor was derived from a woman aged 18-29 years in good health. The rearrangement links TRBV2 to TRBJ2-1, with D unresolved. Material: blood. The CDR3 is CASRTPLERTYHEQFF. The CDR3 nucleotides are TGTGCCAGCAGAACCCCATTAGAGAGGACCTACCATGAGCAGTTCTTC.